Each of the 16 T cell receptor beta chains below was sequenced from the same sample in a study of T-cell memory formation after mild COVID-19. TCRdb used MiXCR to reprocess the 5' RACE reads, holding one entry per CDR3 protein. Here the sample spans fewer than 650,000 distinct CDR3 sequences, around a sixth being singletons. The specimen sequenced was PBMCs or a T cell subset sorted from them (not recorded which). The receptor source for this set is an adult woman who had mild COVID-19 (a few samples of this study predate the infection). Cell type and time point are not known.

The chain employs TRBV7-2 and TRBJ1-1, with D perhaps TRBD1 (5 bases). Trimming cost V 5 bases and J 4 bases, with 14 bases left between them. CDR1 and CDR2 from the germline V gene are SGHTA and FQGNSA. The CDR3 length is 14 residues. The CDR3 DNA is TGTGCCAGCAGCACTCAGGGAGGGAGCACTGAAGCTTTCTTT. As protein: CASSTQGGSTEAFF. The variable domain in full, with the rest retrieved from reference TRBV7-2 and TRBJ1-1, is GAGVSQSPSNKVTEKGKDVELRCDPISGHTALYWYRQSLGQGLEFLIYFQGNSAPDKSGLPSDRFSAERTGGSVSTLTIQRTQQEDSAVYLCASSTQGGSTEAFFGQGTRLTVV.

The gene calls are TRBV29-1 and TRBJ2-3, with D tentatively TRBD2 (5 bases). V was pared by 7 bases and J by 7 bases, with 18 bases between. Germline V CDR1 and CDR2: SQVTM, ANQGSEA. CDR3 size: 13 residues. The CDR3 is CSARAGNHNTQYF. For the CDR3, the DNA is TGCAGCGCCCGGGCCGGGAACCATAATACGCAGTATTTT.

A note on this clonotype: A junction boundary mismatches the germline segment, possibly from a read error. The rearrangement uses TRBV30 and TRBJ1-1; D remains unclear. There are 9 residues in the CDR3. Germline-derived CDR1 and CDR2 are GTSNPN and SVGIG (reference sequence). The CDR3 DNA follows: TGTGCCTGGAAGGATGGCATCCTATTT. Translated: CAWKDGILF.

This clonotype showed up just a few times. V is TRBV11-2 and J is TRBJ2-5; 9 nucleotides match TRBD1. Trimming cost V 6 bases and J 9 bases; bases outside gene matches: 20. The CDR3 runs to 17 residues. The germline V gene has CDR1 SGHAT and CDR2 FQNNGV. The CDR3 bases are TGTGCCAGCAGTCCACTTGGACAGGGGACCTTCTTGGGGCCCCAGTACTTC. Its protein product is CASSPLGQGTFLGPQYF.

The chain recombines TRBV6-2 or TRBV6-3 with TRBJ2-7, with 7 bases identical to TRBD2. Germline V gene sequence: CDR1 MNHEY, CDR2 SVGEGT. The CDR3 extends over 15 amino acids. Losses at the gene ends were 3 bases for V and 4 bases for J; bases not matched to a gene: 9. CDR3 loop: CASSYLPGTMYEQYF. The CDR3 DNA reads TGTGCCAGCAGTTATCTCCCCGGGACTATGTACGAGCAGTACTTC.

This clonotype has more than one count but fewer than ten. V is TRBV2 and J is TRBJ2-2; 7 positions agree with TRBD2. The germline CDR1 and CDR2 sequences are SNHLY and FYNNEI. V dropped 7 bases and J dropped 1; count of bases not matched to a gene: 6. CDR3 length: 15 residues. In DNA form, the CDR3 reads TGTGCCAGCATCAGAGCGGGGCGGAACACCGGGGAGCTGTTTTTT. Its protein product is CASIRAGRNTGELFF. Together with reference TRBV2 and TRBJ2-2, the CDR3 gives the full variable domain: EPEVTQTPSHQVTQMGQEVILRCVPISNHLYFYWYRQILGQKVEFLVSFYNNEISEKSEIFDDQFSVERPDGSNFTLKIRSTKLEDSAMYFCASIRAGRNTGELFFGEGSRLTVL.

This clonotype was observed a few times. The chain uses TRBV7-2 and TRBJ1-5; D unresolved. The CDR3 spans 18 residues. Trimming removed 6 bases from V and 0 bases from J, with 21 bases in between. Per germline, CDR1 SGHTA and CDR2 FQGNSA. In DNA form, the CDR3 reads TGTGCCAGCAGATATCCCCGGGCCTCGAGCCATAGCAATCAGCCCCAGCATTTT. Amino acid sequence: CASRYPRASSHSNQPQHF.

The chain employs TRBV20-1 and TRBJ1-4; D uncertain. V was trimmed by 3 bases and J by 8 bases, leaving 7 bases between them. CDR3 size: 11 residues. Per germline, CDR1 DFQATT and CDR2 SNEGSKA (reference sequence). In DNA, the CDR3 is TGCAGTGCTAGCCGGTCCGAAAAACTGTTTTTT. Encoded protein: CSASRSEKLFF.

The genes are TRBV19 and TRBJ2-1; D is possibly TRBD2 (5 bases). Germline lookup yields CDR1 LNHDA and CDR2 SQIVND (reference sequence). The CDR3 covers 14 residues. V lost 4 bases and J 3 bases, leaving 10 bases between the germline ends. The CDR3 sequence is CASSKRENYNEQFF. CDR3 nucleotides: TGTGCCAGTAGTAAGAGGGAGAACTACAATGAGCAGTTCTTC. The variable domain in full, with the rest retrieved from reference TRBV19 and TRBJ2-1, is DGGITQSPKYLFRKEGQNVTLSCEQNLNHDAMYWYRQDPGQGLRLIYYSQIVNDFQKGDIAEGYSVSREKKESFPLTVTSAQKNPTAFYLCASSKRENYNEQFFGPGTRLTVL.

This clonotype appeared a few times. This chain uses TRBV27 with TRBJ2-5; TRBD2 matches 7 bases. Per the germline V gene, CDR1 is MNHEY and CDR2 is SMNVEV (reference sequence). The CDR3 sequence is 16 residues long. The V segment lost 5 bases and the J segment 6 bases; nucleotides outside the gene matches: 15. CDR3 protein: CASSHGGSGGKKTQYF. As DNA, the CDR3 is TGTGCCAGCAGTCACGGGGGGTCCGGCGGGAAAAAGACCCAGTACTTC.

This clonotype was observed a handful of times. This chain uses TRBV5-1 with TRBJ2-3; possibly TRBD1 for D (6 bases). Between the trimmed V and J ends, which lost 4 bases and 2 bases, there was a span of 14 bases. CDR3 size: 15 residues. The germline CDR1 and CDR2 sequences are SGHRS and YFSETQ. CDR3 coding DNA: TGCGCCAGCAGCCGGCAGGACAGCCCCACAGATACGCAGTATTTT. This translates into CASSRQDSPTDTQYF.

This clonotype was detected a few times. This chain connects TRBV20-1 to TRBJ2-4; D gene ambiguous. V lost 6 bases, J lost 3 bases, and 18 bases lay in between. The CDR3 covers 15 residues. Per the germline V gene, CDR1 is DFQATT and CDR2 is SNEGSKA (reference sequence). CDR3 loop: CSAVKSAFNKNIQYF. The CDR3 bases are TGCAGTGCGGTAAAATCGGCATTTAACAAAAACATTCAGTACTTC.

This chain links TRBV3-1 with TRBJ1-1, with TRBD1 identical over 9 bases. Germline V gene lookup returns CDR1 LGHDT and CDR2 YNNKEL (reference sequence). The CDR3 consists of 17 residues. The trim removed 4 bases at V and 0 bases at J, leaving 9 bases unmatched. The CDR3: CASSPVGQGPMNTEAFF. The CDR3 DNA follows: TGTGCCAGCAGCCCGGTCGGACAGGGGCCCATGAACACTGAAGCTTTCTTT.

V is TRBV12-3 or TRBV12-4 and J is TRBJ2-7; a possible D gene is TRBD1 (5 bases). Deletions cut 0 bases from V and 2 bases from J, with 14 bases between. The CDR3 length is 16 residues. The CDR3 protein is CASSLASGEGAYEQYF. For the CDR3, the DNA is TGTGCCAGCAGTTTAGCGAGTGGAGAAGGGGCCTACGAGCAGTACTTC.

J is TRBJ2-3 and V is TRBV6-5, with 13 bases identical to TRBD2. Germline loops: CDR1 MNHEY, CDR2 SVGAGI. V shed 6 bases, J shed 3 bases, and the junction held 3 bases outside the gene matches. CDR3 size: 15 residues. CDR3 protein: CASRRGLAGTDTQYF. The CDR3, as DNA: TGTGCCAGCAGACGGGGACTAGCGGGGACAGATACGCAGTATTTT.

The table lists this clonotype with a few counts. This chain uses TRBV4-3 with TRBJ2-7; D is uncertain. Trimming took off 0 bases at V and 3 bases at J, with 12 bases between the two ends. CDR3 length: 15 residues. CDR1 is LGHNA, CDR2 YSLEER, per germline. CDR3 bases: TGCGCCAGCAGCCAAGACCGAACCGGCTACTACGAGCAGTACTTC. This codes for CASSQDRTGYYEQYF.